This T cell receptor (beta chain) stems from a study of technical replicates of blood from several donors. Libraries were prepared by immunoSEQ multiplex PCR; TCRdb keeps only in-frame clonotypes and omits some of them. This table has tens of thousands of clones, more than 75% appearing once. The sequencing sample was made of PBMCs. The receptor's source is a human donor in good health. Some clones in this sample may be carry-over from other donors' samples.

The CDR3 loop is CASSSSGGNTQYF. The CDR3 DNA sequence: TGTGCCAGCAGCTCGTCGGGGGGTAATACGCAGTATTTT. The chain couples TRBV7-2 to TRBJ2-3; 7 bases line up with TRBD2. J was trimmed by 7 bases and V by 4 bases; bases with no gene match: 5. The CDR3 totals 13 residues. Per germline, CDR1 SGHTA and CDR2 FQGNSA.